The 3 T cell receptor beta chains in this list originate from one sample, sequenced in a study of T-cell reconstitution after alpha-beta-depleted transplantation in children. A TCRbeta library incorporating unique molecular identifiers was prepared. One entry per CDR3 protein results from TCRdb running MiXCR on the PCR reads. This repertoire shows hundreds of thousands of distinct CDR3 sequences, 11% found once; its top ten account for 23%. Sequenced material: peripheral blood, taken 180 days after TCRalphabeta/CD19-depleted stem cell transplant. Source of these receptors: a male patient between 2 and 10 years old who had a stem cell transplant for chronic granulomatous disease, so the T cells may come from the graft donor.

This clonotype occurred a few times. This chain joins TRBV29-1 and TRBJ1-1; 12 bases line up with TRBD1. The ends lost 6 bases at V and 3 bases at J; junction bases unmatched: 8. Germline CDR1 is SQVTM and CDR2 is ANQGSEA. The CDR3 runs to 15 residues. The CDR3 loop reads CSVAGTGGLHTEAFF. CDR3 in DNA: TGCAGCGTCGCCGGGACAGGGGGCTTGCACACTGAAGCTTTCTTT.

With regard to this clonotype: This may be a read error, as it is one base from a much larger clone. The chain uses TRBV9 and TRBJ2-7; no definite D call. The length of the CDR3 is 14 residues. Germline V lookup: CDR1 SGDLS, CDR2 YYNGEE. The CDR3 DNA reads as TGTGCCAGCAGCGTAGCGGGTTCTACCTACGACCAGTACTTC. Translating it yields CASSVAGSTYDQYF.

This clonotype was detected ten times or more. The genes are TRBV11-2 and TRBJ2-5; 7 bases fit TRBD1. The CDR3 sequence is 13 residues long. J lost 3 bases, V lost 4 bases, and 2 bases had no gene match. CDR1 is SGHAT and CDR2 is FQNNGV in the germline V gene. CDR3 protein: CASSSTGKETQYF. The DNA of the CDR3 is TGTGCCAGCAGCTCGACAGGGAAAGAGACCCAGTACTTC. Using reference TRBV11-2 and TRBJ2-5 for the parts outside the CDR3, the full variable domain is EAGVAQSPRYKIIEKRQSVAFWCNPISGHATLYWYQQILGQGPKLLIQFQNNGVVDDSQLPKDRFSAERLKGVDSTLKIQPAKLEDSAVYLCASSSTGKETQYFGPGTRLLVL.